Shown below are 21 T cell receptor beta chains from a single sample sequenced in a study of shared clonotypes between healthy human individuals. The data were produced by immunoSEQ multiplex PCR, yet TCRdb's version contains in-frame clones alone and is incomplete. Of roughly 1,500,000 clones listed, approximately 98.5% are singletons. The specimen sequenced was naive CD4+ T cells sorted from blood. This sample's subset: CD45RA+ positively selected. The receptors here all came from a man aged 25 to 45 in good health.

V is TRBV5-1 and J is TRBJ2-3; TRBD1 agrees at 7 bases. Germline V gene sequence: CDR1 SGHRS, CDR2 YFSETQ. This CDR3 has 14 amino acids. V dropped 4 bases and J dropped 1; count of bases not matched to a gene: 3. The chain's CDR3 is CASSDDRGTDTQYF. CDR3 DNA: TGCGCCAGCAGCGATGACAGGGGCACAGATACGCAGTATTTT.

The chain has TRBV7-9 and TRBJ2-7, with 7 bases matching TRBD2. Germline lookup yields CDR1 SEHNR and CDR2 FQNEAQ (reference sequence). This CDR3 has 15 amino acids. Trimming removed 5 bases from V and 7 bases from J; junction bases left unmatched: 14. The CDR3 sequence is CASSVKGGPMAEQYF. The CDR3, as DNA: TGTGCCAGCAGCGTAAAGGGAGGGCCGATGGCTGAGCAGTACTTC.

The CDR3 loop is CASSGGASSTYEQYF. The CDR3 DNA reads as TGTGCCAGCAGTGGCGGAGCGAGCTCTACCTACGAGCAGTACTTC. V gene TRBV28 combines with J gene TRBJ2-7; no reliable D call. CDR1 is MDHEN and CDR2 is SYDVKM in the germline V gene. The CDR3 has 15 amino acids. V dropped 5 bases and J dropped 2 bases, with 16 bases sitting between them.

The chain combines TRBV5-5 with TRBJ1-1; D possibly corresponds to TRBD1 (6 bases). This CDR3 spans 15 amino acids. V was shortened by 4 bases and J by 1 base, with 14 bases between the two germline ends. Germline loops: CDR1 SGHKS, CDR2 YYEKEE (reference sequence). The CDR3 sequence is CASSVDSTPNTEAFF. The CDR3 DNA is TGTGCCAGCAGCGTGGACAGCACTCCGAACACTGAAGCTTTCTTT.

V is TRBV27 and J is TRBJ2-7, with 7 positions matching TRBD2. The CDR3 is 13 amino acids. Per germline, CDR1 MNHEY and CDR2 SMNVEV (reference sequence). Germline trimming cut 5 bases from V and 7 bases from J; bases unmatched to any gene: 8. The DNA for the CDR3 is TGTGCCAGCAGTATCGGGAACGGGGGGGAGCAGTACTTC. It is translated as CASSIGNGGEQYF.

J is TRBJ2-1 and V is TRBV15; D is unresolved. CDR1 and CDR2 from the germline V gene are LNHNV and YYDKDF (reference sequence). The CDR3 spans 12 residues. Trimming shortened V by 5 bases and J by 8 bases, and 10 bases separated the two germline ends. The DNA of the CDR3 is TGTGCCACCAGCCCCCCCTGGGATGAGCAGTTCTTC. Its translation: CATSPPWDEQFF. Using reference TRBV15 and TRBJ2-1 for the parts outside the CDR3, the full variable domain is DAMVIQNPRYQVTQFGKPVTLSCSQTLNHNVMYWYQQKSSQAPKLLFHYYDKDFNNEADTPDNFQSRRPNTSFCFLDIRSPGLGDTAMYLCATSPPWDEQFFGPGTRLTVL.

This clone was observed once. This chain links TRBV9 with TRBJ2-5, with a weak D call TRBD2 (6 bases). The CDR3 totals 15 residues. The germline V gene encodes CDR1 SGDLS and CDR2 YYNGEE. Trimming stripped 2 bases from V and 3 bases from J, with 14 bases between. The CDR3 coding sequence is TGTGCCAGCAGCGTTCTCGCGGTAGCGGAAGAGACCCAGTACTTC. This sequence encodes CASSVLAVAEETQYF.

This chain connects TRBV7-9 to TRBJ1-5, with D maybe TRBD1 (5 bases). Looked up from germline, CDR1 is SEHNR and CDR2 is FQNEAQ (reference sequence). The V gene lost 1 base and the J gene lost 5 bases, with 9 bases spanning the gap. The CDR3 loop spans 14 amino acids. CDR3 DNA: TGTGCCAGCAGCTTAGGGGGGATCGATCAGCCCCAGCATTTT. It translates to CASSLGGIDQPQHF.

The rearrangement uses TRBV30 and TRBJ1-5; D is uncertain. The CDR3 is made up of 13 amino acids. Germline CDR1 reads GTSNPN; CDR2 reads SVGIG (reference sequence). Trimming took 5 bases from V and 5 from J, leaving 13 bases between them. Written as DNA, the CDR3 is TGTGCCTGGGGCGGTTGGGGAGATCAGCCCCAGCATTTT. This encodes CAWGGWGDQPQHF.

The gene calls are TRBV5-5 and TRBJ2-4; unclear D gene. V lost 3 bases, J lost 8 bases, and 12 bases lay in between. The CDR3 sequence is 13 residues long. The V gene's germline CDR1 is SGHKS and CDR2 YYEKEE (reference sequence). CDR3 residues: CASSSQEGYIQYF. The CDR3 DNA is TGTGCCAGCAGCTCCCAGGAAGGATACATTCAGTACTTC.

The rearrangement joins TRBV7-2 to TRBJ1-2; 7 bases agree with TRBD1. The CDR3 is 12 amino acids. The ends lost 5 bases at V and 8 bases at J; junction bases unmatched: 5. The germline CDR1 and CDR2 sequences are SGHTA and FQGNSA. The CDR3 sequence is CASSGPQGGYTF. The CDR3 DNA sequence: TGTGCCAGCAGCGGCCCACAGGGGGGCTACACCTTC. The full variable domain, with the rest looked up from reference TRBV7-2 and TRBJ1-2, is GAGVSQSPSNKVTEKGKDVELRCDPISGHTALYWYRQSLGQGLEFLIYFQGNSAPDKSGLPSDRFSAERTGGSVSTLTIQRTQQEDSAVYLCASSGPQGGYTFGSGTRLTVV.

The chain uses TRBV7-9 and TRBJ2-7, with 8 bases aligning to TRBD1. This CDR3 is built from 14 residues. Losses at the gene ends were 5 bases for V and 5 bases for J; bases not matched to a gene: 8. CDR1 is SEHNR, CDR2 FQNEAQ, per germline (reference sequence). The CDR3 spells CASSLTGDFHEQYF. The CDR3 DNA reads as TGTGCCAGCAGCCTGACAGGGGATTTCCACGAGCAGTACTTC.

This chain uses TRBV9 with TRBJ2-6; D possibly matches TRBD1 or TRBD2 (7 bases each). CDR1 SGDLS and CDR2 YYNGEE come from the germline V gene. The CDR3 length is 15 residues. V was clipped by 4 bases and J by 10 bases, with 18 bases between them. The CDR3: CASSLTQGGTNVLTF. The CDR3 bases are TGTGCCAGCAGCCTCACGCAGGGGGGGACGAACGTCCTGACTTTC.

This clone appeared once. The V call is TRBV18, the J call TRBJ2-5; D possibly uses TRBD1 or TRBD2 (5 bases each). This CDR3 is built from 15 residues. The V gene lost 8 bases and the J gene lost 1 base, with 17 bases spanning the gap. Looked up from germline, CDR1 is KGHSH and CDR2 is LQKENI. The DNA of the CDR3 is TGTGCCAGCCGTATGACAGACGGAGGCCAAGAGACCCAGTACTTC. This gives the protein CASRMTDGGQETQYF.

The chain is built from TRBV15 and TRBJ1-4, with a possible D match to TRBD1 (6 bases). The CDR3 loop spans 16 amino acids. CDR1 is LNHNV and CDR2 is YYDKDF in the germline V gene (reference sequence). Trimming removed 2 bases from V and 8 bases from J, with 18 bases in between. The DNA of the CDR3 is TGTGCCACCAGCAGATCCCCGGGGGGGGCGAGGGAAAAACTGTTTTTT. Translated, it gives CATSRSPGGAREKLFF. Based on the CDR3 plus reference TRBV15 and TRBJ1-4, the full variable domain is DAMVIQNPRYQVTQFGKPVTLSCSQTLNHNVMYWYQQKSSQAPKLLFHYYDKDFNNEADTPDNFQSRRPNTSFCFLDIRSPGLGDTAMYLCATSRSPGGAREKLFFGSGTQLSVL.

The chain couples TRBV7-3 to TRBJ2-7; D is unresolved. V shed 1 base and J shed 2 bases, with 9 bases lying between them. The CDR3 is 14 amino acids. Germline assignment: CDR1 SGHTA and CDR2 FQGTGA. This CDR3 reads CASSLMPETYEQYF. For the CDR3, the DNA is TGTGCCAGCAGCTTAATGCCGGAGACCTACGAGCAGTACTTC.

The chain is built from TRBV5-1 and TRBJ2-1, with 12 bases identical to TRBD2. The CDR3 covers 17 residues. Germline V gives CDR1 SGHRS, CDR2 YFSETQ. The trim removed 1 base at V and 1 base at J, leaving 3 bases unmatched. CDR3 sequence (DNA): TGCGCCAGCAGCTTGAGACTAGCGGGAGAGTCCTACAATGAGCAGTTCTTC. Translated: CASSLRLAGESYNEQFF.

CDR3 loop: CASSPPGTPSGNTIYF. DNA of the CDR3: TGTGCCAGCTCACCGCCCGGGACACCTTCTGGAAACACCATATATTTT. The V gene is TRBV18, the J gene TRBJ1-3; tentatively, D is TRBD1 (6 bases). V dropped 3 bases and J dropped 1 base, with 13 bases sitting between them. The length of the CDR3 is 16 residues. In germline, CDR1 is KGHSH, CDR2 LQKENI. Together with reference TRBV18 and TRBJ1-3, the CDR3 gives the full variable domain: NAGVMQNPRHLVRRRGQEARLRCSPMKGHSHVYWYRQLPEEGLKFMVYLQKENIIDESGMPKERFSAEFPKEGPSILRIQQVVRGDSAAYFCASSPPGTPSGNTIYFGEGSWLTVV.

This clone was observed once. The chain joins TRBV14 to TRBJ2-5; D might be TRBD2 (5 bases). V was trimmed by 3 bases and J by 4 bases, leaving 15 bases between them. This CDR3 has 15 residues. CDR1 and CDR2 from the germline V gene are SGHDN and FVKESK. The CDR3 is CASSHPEREGETQYF. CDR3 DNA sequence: TGTGCCAGCAGCCACCCGGAGAGGGAAGGAGAGACCCAGTACTTC.

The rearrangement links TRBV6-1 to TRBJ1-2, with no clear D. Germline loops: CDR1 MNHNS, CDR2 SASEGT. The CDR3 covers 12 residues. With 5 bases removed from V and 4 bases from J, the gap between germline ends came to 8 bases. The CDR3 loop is CASSQTFYGYTF. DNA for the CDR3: TGTGCCAGCAGTCAGACATTCTATGGCTACACCTTC.

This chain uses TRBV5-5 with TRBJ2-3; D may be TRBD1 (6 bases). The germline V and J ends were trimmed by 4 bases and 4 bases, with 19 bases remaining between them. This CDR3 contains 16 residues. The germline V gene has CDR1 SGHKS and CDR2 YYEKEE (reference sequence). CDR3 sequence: CASSPNRDGRADTQYF. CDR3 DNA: TGTGCCAGCAGCCCGAACAGGGACGGTCGAGCAGATACGCAGTATTTT. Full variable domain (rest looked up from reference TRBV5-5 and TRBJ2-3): DAGVTQSPTHLIKTRGQQVTLRCSPISGHKSVSWYQQVLGQGPQFIFQYYEKEERGRGNFPDRFSARQFPNYSSELNVNALLLGDSALYLCASSPNRDGRADTQYFGPGTRLTVL.